What follows are 10 T cell receptor beta chains derived from one specimen sequenced in a study of cytomegalovirus exposure and HLA in healthy donors. The PCR employed 60 Vbeta primers together with 13 Jbeta primers. Profiled with immunoSEQ multiplex PCR; TCRdb holds only in-frame clones, not every one. The data show under 200,000 clones, approximately 79% seen once. Sample: PBMCs. The source is a man in his fifties in good health and CMV-seropositive.

This clone has a single count. The chain is built from TRBV6-5 and TRBJ2-3, with TRBD1 matching 7 bases. The V gene's germline CDR1 is MNHEY and CDR2 SVGAGI. The CDR3 sequence is 15 residues long. V lost 10 bases, J lost 1 base, and 11 bases stayed unmatched. In nucleotides, the CDR3 is TGTGCCAACCCAAACCCGGGACAGCGCACAGATACGCAGTATTTT. It encodes CANPNPGQRTDTQYF.

The chain combines TRBV11-2 with TRBJ1-2; 10 positions match TRBD1. V was pared by 2 bases and J by 7 bases, with 13 bases of the junction left unmatched. Germline V gives CDR1 SGHAT, CDR2 FQNNGV. The CDR3 length is 17 residues. The CDR3 protein is CASSLHPSGQGSFGYTF. CDR3 sequence (DNA): TGTGCCAGCAGCTTACACCCGTCGGGACAGGGGAGTTTTGGCTACACCTTC.

This rearrangement joins TRBV29-1 to TRBJ1-2; 7 nucleotides line up with TRBD1. Germline V gene lookup returns CDR1 SQVTM and CDR2 ANQGSEA. V shed 3 bases and J 8 bases; nucleotides not matched to a gene: 9. The CDR3 is 13 amino acids. The CDR3 bases are TGCAGCGTTGAGGGGACAGCGAGGGGAGGCTACACCTTC. Its protein product is CSVEGTARGGYTF.

This sequence joins TRBV6-5 and TRBJ1-2; unclear D gene. Trimming cost V 4 bases and J 6 bases, with 12 bases left between them. The CDR3 is 13 amino acids. CDR1 and CDR2 (germline): MNHEY, SVGAGI. CDR3 region: CASSFPLGDGYTF. DNA of the CDR3: TGTGCCAGCAGTTTCCCCCTCGGGGATGGCTACACCTTC.

The chain recombines TRBV7-9 with TRBJ1-2; D unresolved. V lost 1 base to trimming and J lost 5 bases, with 5 bases between them. CDR1 is SEHNR and CDR2 is FQNEAQ in the germline V gene (reference sequence). The CDR3 loop spans 12 amino acids. For the CDR3, the DNA is TGTGCCAGCAGCTTAGATACTTATGGCTACACCTTC. Its translation: CASSLDTYGYTF. Complete variable domain (other parts from reference TRBV7-9 and TRBJ1-2): DTGVSQNPRHKITKRGQNVTFRCDPISEHNRLYWYRQTLGQGPEFLTYFQNEAQLEKSRLLSDRFSAERPKGSFSTLEIQRTEQGDSAMYLCASSLDTYGYTFGSGTRLTVV.

This clone came up a few times. The CDR3 region is CASRVVGTGELFF. The CDR3 DNA reads TGCGCCAGCCGGGTAGTTGGGACCGGGGAGCTGTTTTTT. The gene calls are TRBV10-2 and TRBJ2-2, with D unclear. Germline V gives CDR1 WSHSY, CDR2 SAAADI. The V gene lost 8 bases and the J gene lost 5 bases, with 12 bases spanning the gap. This CDR3 is 13 amino acids long.

The V gene is TRBV28, the J gene TRBJ1-2; tentative D call: TRBD1 (6 bases). CDR1 MDHEN and CDR2 SYDVKM come from the germline V gene. The V end lost 3 bases, the J end lost 3 bases, and 8 bases lay between the germline ends. This CDR3 has 13 residues. CDR3 protein: CASSFAGDYGYTF. CDR3 bases: TGTGCCAGCAGTTTTGCAGGGGACTATGGCTACACCTTC.

The chain employs TRBV9 and TRBJ1-1; the D gene is possibly TRBD1 (6 bases). V lost 3 bases and J lost 1, with 10 bases in between. Germline CDR1 reads SGDLS; CDR2 reads YYNGEE. The CDR3 contains 14 residues. CDR3 DNA sequence: TGTGCCAGCAGCGGGGGACATAAGAACACTGAAGCTTTCTTT. Its protein is CASSGGHKNTEAFF.

This chain joins TRBV10-2 and TRBJ2-5; no definite D call. Trimming shortened V by 2 bases and J by 2 bases, and 9 bases separated the two germline ends. The CDR3 runs 14 residues. The germline CDR1 and CDR2 sequences are WSHSY and SAAADI. CDR3 loop: CASSESGLQETQYF. In DNA, the CDR3 is TGCGCCAGCAGTGAGAGTGGCCTTCAAGAGACCCAGTACTTC.

This chain connects TRBV2 to TRBJ2-1; 12 nucleotides match TRBD2. CDR1 is SNHLY, CDR2 FYNNEI, per germline. The V segment lost 6 bases and the J segment 3 bases; nucleotides outside the gene matches: 6. The CDR3 sequence is 16 residues long. The DNA for the CDR3 is TGTGCCAGCAGGGGACTAGCGGGCGCGAACTACAATGAGCAGTTCTTC. Translation: CASRGLAGANYNEQFF.